The source of this TCR beta chain is a study of glioma-infiltrating T cells. In this sample, this clonotype turned up many times. Its antigen is not identified. J lost 5 bases, V lost 7 bases, and 11 bases had no gene match. CDR3 length: 15 amino acids. CDR1 LNHDA and CDR2 SQIVND come from the germline V gene (reference sequence). Findings and limits, study-wide: Very few CDR3 sequences were shared between tissue and blood. Gliomas, especially low-grade, showed above-expected tissue-blood divergence; non-neoplastic patients showed below.

TCR alpha and beta CDR3 regions were amplified from RNA using iRepertoire nested multiplex PCR. Tissue mRNA or PBMC total RNA, about 90-400 ng, went into one-step reverse transcription and amplification. TCRdb re-called the multiplex PCR reads through MiXCR, storing one row per CDR3 protein. This table has some 40,000 distinct CDR3 sequences, more than 20% appearing once. The source of this sequence is a human donor with low-grade glioma or glioblastoma, undergoing nonglioma brain surgery, or in good health (not recorded which). Material: glioma tissue, nonneoplastic brain tissue, or PBMCs (not recorded which). V and J are TRBV19 and TRBJ1-1; 9 nucleotides line up with TRBD1. CDR3 residues: CASTQTTGGWTEAFF. CDR3 sequence (DNA): TGTGCCAGTACCCAGACCACAGGGGGCTGGACTGAAGCTTTCTTT.